These T cell receptor beta chains were read from a single sample in a study of early T cells in non-severe SARS-CoV-2 infection. TCRdb redid the calling of the 5' RACE reads with MiXCR, one entry per CDR3 protein. Found here are under 55,000 distinct CDR3 sequences, around a tenth of them singletons; the top ten hold 21%. Source material: whole blood. Every receptor here comes from an adult who was a healthcare worker with PCR-confirmed SARS-CoV-2 infection or an uninfected control (not recorded which). Each CDR3 is given with its conserved first and last residue. The D gene is left open where the match is weak. Clone size is stated in some rows and not others, as once, few, many or a class when expanded.

12	TRBV7-9	.	.	TRBJ1-1	CASRLRTAEAFF	TGTGCCAGCAGACTGCGGACAGCTGAAGCTTTCTTT
15	TRBV7-3	.	TRBD2	TRBJ2-3	CASSPGTTRTDTQYF	TGTGCCAGCAGCCCAGGGACTACACGCACAGATACGCAGTATTTT
11	TRBV11-2	many	.	TRBJ2-7	CASSLDREQYF	TGTGCCAGCAGCTTAGATAGGGAGCAGTACTTC
13	TRBV29-1	many	.	TRBJ1-4	CSVEEGTREKLFF	TGCAGCGTTGAAGAAGGGACGAGGGAAAAACTGTTTTTT
15	TRBV7-2	many	TRBD2	TRBJ2-1	CASSPTLRTSGEQFF	TGTGCCAGCAGCCCCACGCTCAGGACTAGCGGTGAGCAGTTCTTC
18	TRBV20-1	many	.	TRBJ2-3	CSARSGQGEVLRADTQYF	.
12	TRBV28	.	.	TRBJ2-7	CASTDRTVKQYF	TGTGCCAGCACGGATCGGACAGTGAAGCAGTACTTC
14	TRBV12-3/TRBV12-4	many	.	TRBJ1-5	CASSLAQKDQPQHF	TGTGCCAGCAGTTTGGCACAAAAGGATCAGCCCCAGCATTTT
16	TRBV18	many	.	TRBJ1-1	CASSLNRVGGGTEAFF	TGTGCCAGCTCCCTTAACAGGGTTGGGGGTGGCACTGAAGCTTTCTTT
16	TRBV11-2	many	.	TRBJ2-7	CASSLEAQAGTYEQYF	TGTGCCAGCAGCTTAGAAGCACAGGCGGGGACCTACGAGCAGTACTTC
16	TRBV11-2	few	.	TRBJ1-4	CASSLFWGTTNEKLFF	TGTGCCAGCAGCTTATTTTGGGGGACAACTAATGAAAAACTGTTTTTT
12	TRBV10-3	.	.	TRBJ2-7	CAISGISYEQYF	TGTGCCATCAGTGGTATTTCCTACGAGCAGTACTTC
13	TRBV5-1	.	.	TRBJ1-2	CASSLRQAYGYTF	TGCGCCAGCAGCTTGAGGCAGGCCTATGGCTACACCTTC
18	TRBV5-6	many	TRBD1	TRBJ1-4	CASSFRQGAASTNEKLFF	TGTGCCAGCAGCTTCCGACAGGGGGCAGCCTCAACTAATGAAAAACTGTTTTTT
15	TRBV30	few	.	TRBJ1-2	CAWKGKRGRDNGYTF	TGTGCCTGGAAAGGGAAACGCGGACGGGACAATGGCTACACCTTC
16	TRBV7-2	few	.	TRBJ2-4	CASRSGTTLAKNIQYF	TGTGCCAGCAGGTCCGGGACAACTTTAGCCAAAAACATTCAGTACTTC
15	TRBV29-1	few	.	TRBJ2-5	CSVERLASLPEAQYF	TGCAGCGTTGAGAGGTTGGCGTCACTCCCGGAGGCCCAGTACTTC
15	TRBV2	.	.	TRBJ2-7	CASRRGGQEAYEQYF	TGTGCCAGCAGGAGAGGGGGTCAGGAAGCCTACGAGCAGTACTTC
15	TRBV7-9	many	.	TRBJ2-5	CASSSERQEKETQYF	TGTGCCAGCAGCTCCGAACGACAGGAGAAAGAGACCCAGTACTTC
13	TRBV18	many	.	TRBJ2-7	CASSTAYRYEQYF	TGTGCCAGCTCAACGGCCTACAGGTACGAGCAGTACTTC
13	TRBV2	.	.	TRBJ2-1	CASVYSVPDEQFF	TGTGCCAGCGTGTACAGTGTCCCGGATGAGCAGTTCTTC
13	TRBV14	.	.	TRBJ1-2	CASSQEQSYGYTF	TGTGCCAGCAGCCAAGAGCAGTCGTATGGCTACACCTTC
19	TRBV7-2	.	TRBD2	TRBJ2-1	CASRRKGLAGRSSYNEQFF	TGTGCCAGCAGAAGAAAGGGACTAGCGGGAAGGAGCTCCTACAATGAGCAGTTCTTC
12	TRBV28	many	.	TRBJ1-5	CASSYEDQPQHF	TGTGCCAGCAGTTACGAAGATCAGCCCCAGCATTTT
14	TRBV6-1	many	TRBD1	TRBJ2-7	CASSEGTGIYEQYF	TGTGCCAGCAGTGAGGGGACAGGGATTTACGAGCAGTACTTC
15	TRBV7-2	few	.	TRBJ1-1	CASSLASSVFTEAFF	TGTGCCAGCAGCTTAGCTAGTTCGGTATTCACTGAAGCTTTCTTT
16	TRBV12-3/TRBV12-4	many	TRBD1	TRBJ2-1	CASSDTGTGTYNEQFF	TGTGCCAGCAGTGATACCGGGACAGGGACCTACAATGAGCAGTTCTTC
14	TRBV11-3	many	.	TRBJ2-5	CASSPTRATLPQYF	TGTGCCAGCAGCCCGACCCGGGCCACCCTGCCCCAGTACTTC
14	TRBV19	.	.	TRBJ2-7	CASSQTDFSYEQYF	TGTGCCAGTAGCCAGACGGACTTTTCCTACGAGCAGTACTTC
13	TRBV11-2	many	.	TRBJ2-5	CASKVGGQETQYF	TGTGCCAGCAAGGTCGGAGGCCAAGAGACCCAGTACTTC
14	TRBV7-9	few	.	TRBJ2-3	CASSHGQSTDTQYF	TGTGCCAGCAGCCATGGACAGAGCACAGATACGCAGTATTTT
12	TRBV5-1	many	.	TRBJ2-1	CASSPAGNEQFF	TGCGCCAGCAGCCCGGCCGGCAATGAGCAGTTCTTC
15	TRBV7-3	.	.	TRBJ2-2	CASRVLKGGTGELFF	TGTGCCAGCAGAGTTTTAAAGGGAGGCACCGGGGAGCTGTTTTTT